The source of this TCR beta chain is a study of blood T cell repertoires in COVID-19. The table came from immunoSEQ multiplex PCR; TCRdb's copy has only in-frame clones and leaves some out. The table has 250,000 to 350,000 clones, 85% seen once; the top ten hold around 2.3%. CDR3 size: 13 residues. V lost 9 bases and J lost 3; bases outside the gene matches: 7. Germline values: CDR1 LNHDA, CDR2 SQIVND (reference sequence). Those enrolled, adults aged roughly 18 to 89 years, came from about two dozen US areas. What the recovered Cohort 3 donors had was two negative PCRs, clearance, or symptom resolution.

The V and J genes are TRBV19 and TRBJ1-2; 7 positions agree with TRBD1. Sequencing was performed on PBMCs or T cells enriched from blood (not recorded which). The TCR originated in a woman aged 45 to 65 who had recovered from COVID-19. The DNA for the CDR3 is TGTGCCAGCCGCACCGGGACAGACTATGGCTACACCTTC. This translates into CASRTGTDYGYTF. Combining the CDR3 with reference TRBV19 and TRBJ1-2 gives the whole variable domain DGGITQSPKYLFRKEGQNVTLSCEQNLNHDAMYWYRQDPGQGLRLIYYSQIVNDFQKGDIAEGYSVSREKKESFPLTVTSAQKNPTAFYLCASRTGTDYGYTFGSGTRLTVV.